Listed below are T cell receptor beta chains from one sample, sequenced in a study of blood T cell repertoires in COVID-19. This table comes from immunoSEQ multiplex PCR, and its TCRdb copy is limited to in-frame clones, with some not included. This repertoire shows about 210,000 clones, 80% to 90% found once; its top ten account for approximately 8%. The sample comprised peripheral blood. The receptor set was obtained from a woman in her forties or fifties with active or convalescent COVID-19. CDR3s include the opening cysteine and the closing phenylalanine or tryptophan. A D gene is named only where the DNA matches it firmly. Clone sizes are given selectively: once, few, many, or a class where the clone is expanded.

CDR3aa,CDR3nt,abundance,v_gene,j_gene,d_gene
CASSLLQGGLGYTF,TGTGCCAGCAGTTTGCTTCAGGGGGGCCTTGGCTACACCTTC,few,TRBV6-5,TRBJ1-2,TRBD1
CASSLGLQETQYF,TGTGCCAGCAGCCTGGGACTTCAAGAGACCCAGTACTTC,once,TRBV4-2,TRBJ2-5,NA
CASSPGQGLSETQYF,TGTGCCAGCTCACCGGGCCAGGGACTTTCGGAGACCCAGTACTTC,NA,TRBV18,TRBJ2-5,NA
CASSPLAGNNEQFF,TGTGCCAGCTCACCCCTAGCGGGGAACAATGAGCAGTTCTTC,once,TRBV18,TRBJ2-1,TRBD2
CASSDLERPVPYF,TGTGCCAGCAGCGACCTCGAGCGACCCGTCCCGTATTTT,NA,TRBV5-5,TRBJ2-3,NA
CASSFSWGHGTGELFF,TGCGCCAGCAGCTTTTCTTGGGGGCACGGGACCGGGGAGCTGTTTTTT,NA,TRBV5-1,TRBJ2-2,NA
CASSYGDFTEAFF,TGTGCCAGCAGTTACGGGGACTTCACTGAAGCTTTCTTT,once,TRBV6-5,TRBJ1-1,NA
CASSYSRVAGYTF,TGTGCCAGCAGTTACAGCAGGGTCGCTGGCTACACCTTC,NA,TRBV6-5,TRBJ1-2,NA
CASSFTGTGGVYGYTF,TGTGCCAGTAGTTTCACCGGGACAGGGGGCGTCTATGGCTACACCTTC,NA,TRBV19,TRBJ1-2,TRBD1
CASSRTGGTTDTQYF,TGTGCCAGCAGCAGGACAGGGGGAACCACAGATACGCAGTATTTT,NA,TRBV5-4,TRBJ2-3,TRBD1
CASSLGGGDAGNTIYF,TGTGCCAGCAGCTTAGGGGGGGGTGATGCCGGAAACACCATATATTTT,NA,TRBV11-2,TRBJ1-3,NA
CASSFADTQYF,TGTGCCAGCAGCTTCGCAGATACGCAGTATTTT,NA,TRBV5-4,TRBJ2-3,NA
CASSLVLANTEAFF,TGCGCCAGCAGCTTGGTACTCGCTAACACTGAAGCTTTCTTT,NA,TRBV5-1,TRBJ1-1,NA
CSVGRANEKLFF,TGCAGCGTTGGCAGGGCTAATGAAAAACTGTTTTTT,once,TRBV29-1,TRBJ1-4,NA
CASSFGQGATETQYF,TGTGCCAGCAGCTTTGGGCAGGGGGCAACAGAGACCCAGTACTTC,NA,TRBV5-6,TRBJ2-5,TRBD1
CASRQAQETQYF,TGTGCCAGCCGGCAGGCCCAAGAGACCCAGTACTTC,NA,TRBV7-9,TRBJ2-5,NA
CASSVAGEDTQYF,TGTGCCAGCAGCGTAGCGGGAGAGGATACGCAGTATTTT,NA,TRBV9,TRBJ2-3,NA
CASSEVIGGNEQFF,TGTGCCAGCAGTGAAGTCATAGGGGGCAATGAGCAGTTCTTC,NA,TRBV6-1,TRBJ2-1,NA
CASSQSSGQGIHYGYTF,TGCGCCAGCAGCCAGTCCTCGGGACAGGGGATTCACTATGGCTACACCTTC,NA,TRBV4-1,TRBJ1-2,TRBD1
CASSQDAGFPLHF,TGTGCCAGCAGCCAAGATGCAGGGTTCCCCCTCCACTTT,NA,TRBV14,TRBJ1-6,NA
CATSDWTSGGYNEQFF,TGTGCCACCAGTGATTGGACTAGCGGAGGATACAATGAGCAGTTCTTC,NA,TRBV24-1,TRBJ2-1,TRBD2
CASTSTGLAVPGELFF,TGTGCCAGCACCTCTACGGGACTAGCGGTTCCCGGGGAGCTGTTTTTT,NA,TRBV28,TRBJ2-2,TRBD2
CASSEQGQGNSPLHF,TGTGCCAGCAGTGAACAGGGACAGGGGAATTCACCCCTCCACTTT,NA,TRBV2,TRBJ1-6,TRBD1
CASSPVENQPQHF,TGTGCCAGCTCACCGGTAGAAAATCAGCCCCAGCATTTT,NA,TRBV18,TRBJ1-5,NA
CASSRGQTNYGYTF,TGCGCCAGCAGCCGCGGACAGACTAACTATGGCTACACCTTC,NA,TRBV5-1,TRBJ1-2,NA
CASIGHQGAWTEAFF,TGTGCCAGTATCGGTCATCAGGGGGCTTGGACTGAAGCTTTCTTT,NA,TRBV19,TRBJ1-1,TRBD1
CATLEGGSPTGELFF,TGTGCCACCCTTGAGGGCGGGAGTCCCACCGGGGAGCTGTTTTTT,NA,TRBV28,TRBJ2-2,TRBD2
CASSLTSAAREQYF,TGTGCCAGCAGTTTGACTAGTGCCGCCCGCGAGCAGTACTTC,NA,TRBV6-6,TRBJ2-7,NA
CAWKPLEGSEQFF,TGTGCCTGGAAGCCCCTGGAGGGCTCCGAGCAGTTCTTC,NA,TRBV30,TRBJ2-1,NA
CASSSGWGYTF,TGTGCCAGCAGTTCCGGGTGGGGCTACACCTTC,NA,TRBV27,TRBJ1-2,NA
CASLAGGSYEQYF,TGTGCCTCCCTAGCGGGAGGCTCCTACGAGCAGTACTTC,NA,TRBV6-5,TRBJ2-7,TRBD2
CATRPFLNTDTQYF,TGTGCCACGCGGCCCTTCCTAAACACAGATACGCAGTATTTT,NA,TRBV2,TRBJ2-3,NA
CASTLNTGELFF,TGTGCCAGCACCCTAAACACCGGGGAGCTGTTTTTT,NA,TRBV11-1,TRBJ2-2,NA
CSAQFYYGYTF,TGCAGTGCTCAGTTTTACTATGGCTACACCTTC,NA,TRBV20-1,TRBJ1-2,NA
CASSKQGFYNEQFF,TGTGCCAGCAGTAAACAGGGTTTTTACAATGAGCAGTTCTTC,NA,TRBV28,TRBJ2-1,NA
CASSLDPPGGNSPLHF,TGTGCCAGCAGCTTAGACCCCCCAGGGGGCAATTCACCCCTCCACTTT,NA,TRBV7-9,TRBJ1-6,TRBD1
CASSHARDYGYTF,TGTGCCAGCAGCCACGCGAGGGACTATGGCTACACCTTC,NA,TRBV3-1/TRBV3-2,TRBJ1-2,NA
CASSLLQGESTEAFF,TGTGCCAGCTCACTCTTACAGGGGGAGAGCACTGAAGCTTTCTTT,once,TRBV18,TRBJ1-1,TRBD1
CASSYIQGTNEKLFF,TGTGCCAGCAGCTACATACAGGGAACTAATGAAAAACTGTTTTTT,NA,TRBV7-2,TRBJ1-4,NA
CASSLVWEFGQGYEQYF,TGTGCCAGCAGCTTAGTGTGGGAGTTCGGCCAGGGGTACGAGCAGTACTTC,NA,TRBV7-9,TRBJ2-7,NA
CASSPPPENTEAFF,TGTGCCAGCAGTCCCCCCCCAGAGAACACTGAAGCTTTCTTT,NA,TRBV28,TRBJ1-1,NA
CASSPSGSARTDTQYF,TGTGCCAGCAGTCCTTCCGGTAGCGCCCGCACAGATACGCAGTATTTT,NA,TRBV28,TRBJ2-3,NA
CASRGDRVGNTIYF,TGCGCCAGCAGGGGCGACAGGGTTGGAAACACCATATATTTT,NA,TRBV10-2,TRBJ1-3,TRBD1
CASSPRPQSNYGYTF,TGTGCCAGCAGCCCCAGACCACAGAGTAACTATGGCTACACCTTC,NA,TRBV3-1/TRBV3-2,TRBJ1-2,NA
CASSFTGTGVYEQYF,TGTGCCAGCAGCTTTACCGGGACAGGGGTTTACGAGCAGTACTTC,NA,TRBV11-2,TRBJ2-7,TRBD1
CASSYSIRLVQFF,TGTGCCAGCAGTTACTCGATCAGGCTCGTCCAGTTCTTC,NA,TRBV6-7,TRBJ2-1,NA
CASSPVQGYGYTF,TGCGCCAGCAGCCCAGTACAGGGATATGGCTACACCTTC,few,TRBV5-1,TRBJ1-2,NA
CAWSFTPGTGNSPLHF,TGTGCCTGGAGTTTCACCCCCGGGACAGGGAATTCACCCCTCCACTTT,NA,TRBV30,TRBJ1-6,TRBD1
CASTRDSYGYTF,TGTGCCAGTACCCGGGACAGCTATGGCTACACCTTC,NA,TRBV19,TRBJ1-2,TRBD1
CASGSSTSPLHF,TGTGCTAGTGGTTCCTCTACTTCACCCCTCCACTTT,NA,TRBV12-5,TRBJ1-6,NA